This TCR beta chain is from a study of a mutant IDH1 vaccine in newly diagnosed glioma. In the study overall: The study started vaccination 4-6 weeks after radiotherapy alone, or with temozolomide cycles.

Time point specified: week 47, end of study. The vaccine gave 300 ug of a 20-mer mutant IDH1 peptide subcutaneously per dose. The CDR3 has 14 amino acids. Germline V CDR1 and CDR2: SQVTM, ANQGSEA. The ends lost 8 bases at V and 2 bases at J; junction bases unmatched: 9. The method was immunoSEQ multiplex PCR; TCRdb's version includes in-frame clones alone and lacks a portion of them. This table has around 11,000 clones, around 85% appearing once. Points from the study as a whole: The authors found pseudoprogression apparently unrelated to changes in top peripheral T cell clonotypes.

As concerns this clone: Its specificity is unknown.

The rearrangement uses TRBV29-1 and TRBJ2-5, with TRBD2 matching 9 bases. Sequences were derived from PBMCs, sampled from a glioma patient whose treatment included an IDH1 peptide vaccine. The TCR sequence derives from a man aged 30 to 45 with glioma. The CDR3 coding sequence is TGCAGCTGGGCTAGCGGGACAACACAAGAGACCCAGTACTTC. As protein: CSWASGTTQETQYF.